Following are 31 T cell receptor beta chains from one sample sequenced in a study of shared clonotypes between healthy human individuals. The method was immunoSEQ multiplex PCR; TCRdb's version includes in-frame clones alone and lacks a portion of them. The sample yields a few million clones, 90% to 97% seen once. The material sequenced was naive CD4+ T cells sorted from blood. Documented subset: CD45RA+ positively selected. The source of these receptors is a man in his late teens or twenties in good health.

The V gene is TRBV7-9, the J gene TRBJ1-4; TRBD1 agrees at 7 bases. Germline V gene sequence: CDR1 SEHNR, CDR2 FQNEAQ (reference sequence). Unmatched junction bases numbered 6, after V lost 4 bases and J lost 7 bases. The CDR3 length is 14 residues. The CDR3 coding sequence is TGTGCCAGCAGCTCGACAGGGAAAGCTGAAAAACTGTTTTTT. It encodes CASSSTGKAEKLFF. The full variable domain, with the rest looked up from reference TRBV7-9 and TRBJ1-4, is DTGVSQNPRHKITKRGQNVTFRCDPISEHNRLYWYRQTLGQGPEFLTYFQNEAQLEKSRLLSDRFSAERPKGSFSTLEIQRTEQGDSAMYLCASSSTGKAEKLFFGSGTQLSVL.

The V call is TRBV5-6, the J call TRBJ2-5; D may be TRBD1 (5 bases). The J call may be incorrect, as the DNA end agrees better with TRBJ2-7. Germline V CDR1 and CDR2: SGHDT, YYEEEE. The CDR3 is made up of 15 amino acids. Written as DNA, the CDR3 is TGTGCCAGCAGCCGGACAAGACGTTCTTCCTACGAGCAGTACTTC. Translating it yields CASSRTRRSSYEQYF.

In this sample, this clone turned up once. V usage is TRBV5-6 and J usage is TRBJ2-1; 11 positions agree with TRBD2. This CDR3 contains 14 residues. Trimming removed 7 bases from V and 4 bases from J; junction bases left unmatched: 4. Germline CDR1 SGHDT, CDR2 YYEEEE. The CDR3 coding sequence is TGTGCCAGCGGCCGGACTAGCGGGTACAATGAGCAGTTCTTC. Translating it yields CASGRTSGYNEQFF.

This chain links TRBV18 with TRBJ1-2, with 9 bases aligning to TRBD1. V was pared by 3 bases and J by 6 bases, with 2 bases of the junction left unmatched. CDR3 length equals 13 residues. Germline CDR1 KGHSH, CDR2 LQKENI. CDR3: CASSPGQGNGYTF. CDR3 DNA sequence: TGTGCCAGCTCACCGGGACAGGGCAATGGCTACACCTTC.

The chain combines TRBV7-2 with TRBJ1-1, with a possible D match to TRBD1 (6 bases). CDR3 length: 13 amino acids. Germline values: CDR1 SGHTA, CDR2 FQGNSA. V dropped 6 bases and J dropped 3 bases, with 11 bases sitting between them. Written as DNA, the CDR3 is TGTGCCAGCAGTCGAACAGGGTACACTGAAGCTTTCTTT. It is translated as CASSRTGYTEAFF.

V and J are TRBV29-1 and TRBJ2-3; TRBD1 aligns across 10 bases. V trimming: 7 bases; J trimming: 3 bases; junction bases outside the gene matches: 4. From germline, CDR1 is SQVTM and CDR2 ANQGSEA. The CDR3 totals 13 residues. CDR3 sequence: CSARQGATDTQYF. The CDR3 DNA sequence: TGCAGCGCCCGACAGGGGGCAACAGATACGCAGTATTTT.

This rearrangement joins TRBV27 to TRBJ2-1; D not certain. This CDR3 region has 19 residues. CDR1 and CDR2 (germline): MNHEY, SMNVEV (reference sequence). Trimming left V 1 base short and J 0 bases short, with 19 bases between. The CDR3 protein is CASSLLSGAVLSSYNEQFF. The DNA of the CDR3 is TGTGCCAGCAGTTTATTATCGGGTGCCGTCCTGAGCTCCTACAATGAGCAGTTCTTC.

This clone appeared once. The CDR3 is CASSQALLGNEQFF. In DNA form, the CDR3 reads TGCGCCAGCAGCCAAGCCCTGTTGGGGAATGAGCAGTTCTTC. The rearrangement links TRBV5-1 to TRBJ2-1; no clear D gene. Germline V gives CDR1 SGHRS, CDR2 YFSETQ. V gave up 4 bases and J gave up 7 bases, with 15 bases separating them. The CDR3 extends over 14 amino acids.

This clone has just one count. The chain combines TRBV7-2 with TRBJ1-1; D remains unclear. V was trimmed by 4 bases and J by 8 bases, leaving 8 bases between them. CDR3 size: 11 residues. The germline V gene encodes CDR1 SGHTA and CDR2 FQGNSA. In DNA, the CDR3 is TGTGCCAGCAGCTCGACCCTAGAAGCTTTCTTT. Residues: CASSSTLEAFF. The full variable domain, with the rest looked up from reference TRBV7-2 and TRBJ1-1, is GAGVSQSPSNKVTEKGKDVELRCDPISGHTALYWYRQSLGQGLEFLIYFQGNSAPDKSGLPSDRFSAERTGGSVSTLTIQRTQQEDSAVYLCASSSTLEAFFGQGTRLTVV.

CDR3 nucleotide sequence: TGTGCCAGCAGTCCGGGGGGTGGCCAAAACATTCAGTACTTC. It translates to CASSPGGGQNIQYF. The rearrangement uses TRBV6-5 and TRBJ2-4, with 7 nucleotides matching TRBD2. CDR1 is MNHEY and CDR2 is SVGAGI in the germline V gene. The length of the CDR3 is 14 residues. The junction had 6 bases not matched to a gene; V was cut back by 5 bases and J by 5 bases.

J is TRBJ2-2 and V is TRBV10-3; D may correspond to TRBD1 or TRBD2 (5 bases each). The V end lost 10 bases, the J end lost 0 bases, and 12 bases lay between the germline ends. The CDR3 is 14 residues long. In germline, CDR1 is ENHRY, CDR2 SYGVKD. The CDR3 sequence is CASAGTANTGELFF. The CDR3 DNA reads as TGTGCCAGCGCCGGGACGGCGAACACCGGGGAGCTGTTTTTT.

V and J are TRBV10-3 and TRBJ1-5; D is ambiguous. The CDR3 is 15 amino acids. Trimming removed 4 bases at V and 4 bases at J, with 14 bases between. Germline V gene sequence: CDR1 ENHRY, CDR2 SYGVKD. The CDR3 spells CAISAARRENQPQHF. As DNA, the CDR3 is TGTGCCATCAGTGCAGCCCGCAGAGAGAATCAGCCCCAGCATTTT.

Only one count was recorded for this clone. This chain joins TRBV6-5 and TRBJ1-1; D is unresolved. The V gene's germline CDR1 is MNHEY and CDR2 SVGAGI. The CDR3 has 14 residues. Trimming took off 9 bases at V and 4 bases at J, with 18 bases between the two ends. CDR3 sequence: CASLRAGRRTEAFF. In DNA, the CDR3 is TGTGCCAGTCTTAGGGCCGGACGGCGCACTGAAGCTTTCTTT.

J is TRBJ2-7 and V is TRBV19; a possible D gene is TRBD1 (5 bases). V lost 5 bases and J 2 bases, leaving 13 bases between the germline ends. Germline V gene data show CDR1 as LNHDA and CDR2 as SQIVND (reference sequence). This CDR3 is 14 amino acids long. The CDR3 loop is CASSPTARAYEQYF. DNA for the CDR3: TGTGCCAGTAGTCCCACCGCCAGGGCCTACGAGCAGTACTTC.

The rearrangement joins TRBV18 to TRBJ2-3; the match to TRBD1 covers 10 bases. The CDR3 totals 17 residues. J was trimmed by 3 bases and V by 0 bases; bases with no gene match: 6. CDR1 and CDR2 (germline): KGHSH, LQKENI. CDR3 sequence reads: CASSPPIVGQGTDTQYF. DNA of the CDR3: TGTGCCAGCTCACCACCCATAGTGGGACAGGGGACAGATACGCAGTATTTT.

This clone showed up just a few times. The chain employs TRBV30 and TRBJ2-7, with a tentative D call TRBD2 (7 bases). The length of the CDR3 is 15 residues. With 3 bases removed from V and 2 bases from J, the gap between germline ends came to 17 bases. Germline V gene lookup returns CDR1 GTSNPN and CDR2 SVGIG (reference sequence). The DNA of the CDR3 is TGTGCCTGGAGCCTCGGAGGGGGGGGCCCCTACGAGCAGTACTTC. This sequence encodes CAWSLGGGGPYEQYF. Looking up the rest from reference TRBV30 and TRBJ2-7 gives the full variable domain: SQTIHQWPATLVQPVGSPLSLECTVEGTSNPNLYWYRQAAGRGLQLLFYSVGIGQISSEVPQNLSASRPQDRQFILSSKKLLLSDSGFYLCAWSLGGGGPYEQYFGPGTRLTVT.

A note on this clone: A junction end diverges from the germline sequence, so it may reflect a read error. The rearrangement joins TRBV27 to TRBJ1-6; D gene uncertain. The CDR3 spans 15 residues. CDR1 is MNHEY, CDR2 SMNVEV, per germline (reference sequence). CDR3 protein: CASSPARQYSSPLHF. CDR3 in DNA: TGTGCCAGCAGTCCTGCCCGGCAATATAGTTCACCCCTCCACTTT.

The chain joins TRBV27 to TRBJ1-1, with D possibly TRBD1 on 5 matching bases. The CDR3 is 17 residues long. Germline V gives CDR1 MNHEY, CDR2 SMNVEV (reference sequence). The V end lost 4 bases, the J end lost 0 bases, and 18 bases lay between the germline ends. The DNA of the CDR3 is TGTGCCAGCAGTTCCCTAACGTTCTCAGGGATGAACACTGAAGCTTTCTTT. It yields the protein CASSSLTFSGMNTEAFF.

This chain connects TRBV28 to TRBJ2-3; D perhaps matches TRBD1 (6 bases). V lost 6 bases and J lost 3, with 13 bases in between. The CDR3 covers 14 residues. Germline CDR1 reads MDHEN; CDR2 reads SYDVKM. The CDR3 here is CASRPRGMTDTQYF. CDR3 in DNA: TGTGCCAGCAGGCCGAGGGGGATGACAGATACGCAGTATTTT.

The V and J genes are TRBV10-3 and TRBJ2-2; 7 bases line up with TRBD2. The CDR3 consists of 14 residues. From germline, CDR1 is ENHRY and CDR2 SYGVKD. Unmatched junction bases numbered 3, after V lost 7 bases and J lost 1 base. The CDR3 DNA sequence: TGTGCCATCACGGCTAGCGGGAACACCGGGGAGCTGTTTTTT. It translates to CAITASGNTGELFF.

The rearrangement uses TRBV6-5 and TRBJ2-1; 9 bases match TRBD2. V lost 8 bases to trimming and J lost 8 bases; unmatched junction nucleotides: 10. In germline, CDR1 is MNHEY, CDR2 SVGAGI. The CDR3 sequence is 14 residues long. The CDR3 bases are TGTGCCAGCGGACTGGCTAGCGGGAACCATGAGCAGTTCTTC. Residues: CASGLASGNHEQFF.

The V and J genes are TRBV5-1 and TRBJ2-3, with D uncertain. Trimming removed 4 bases from V and 3 bases from J, with 9 bases in between. There are 13 residues in the CDR3. CDR1 is SGHRS and CDR2 is YFSETQ in the germline V gene. The CDR3 region is CASSPLRTDTQYF. DNA for the CDR3: TGCGCCAGCAGCCCGCTAAGAACAGATACGCAGTATTTT.

This rearrangement joins TRBV5-1 to TRBJ1-1, with D possibly TRBD1 on 5 matching bases. There are 13 residues in the CDR3. Germline V CDR1 and CDR2: SGHRS, YFSETQ. The V gene lost 1 base and the J gene lost 3 bases, with 7 bases spanning the gap. CDR3 nucleotides: TGCGCCAGCAGCTTGCGGGACGACACTGAAGCTTTCTTT. It is translated as CASSLRDDTEAFF. The full variable domain, completed using reference TRBV5-1 and TRBJ1-1, is KAGVTQTPRYLIKTRGQQVTLSCSPISGHRSVSWYQQTPGQGLQFLFEYFSETQRNKGNFPGRFSGRQFSNSRSEMNVSTLELGDSALYLCASSLRDDTEAFFGQGTRLTVV.

The J gene is TRBJ1-2, the V gene TRBV7-2; the D gene is possibly TRBD1 (5 bases). V was cut by 3 bases and J by 8 bases, with 13 bases left in between. CDR1 and CDR2 (germline): SGHTA, FQGNSA. The CDR3 length is 13 residues. CDR3 protein: CASSFLGDLGYTF. The CDR3 DNA follows: TGTGCCAGCAGCTTCCTAGGGGATCTAGGCTACACCTTC.

The chain recombines TRBV18 with TRBJ2-1; 8 nucleotides agree with TRBD2. The CDR3 covers 17 residues. From germline, CDR1 is KGHSH and CDR2 LQKENI. Trimming removed 1 base from V and 6 bases from J; junction bases left unmatched: 11. Here the CDR3 reads CASSPLPEAGVLNEQFF. The CDR3 DNA reads TGTGCCAGCTCACCACTTCCCGAAGCGGGGGTGCTCAATGAGCAGTTCTTC.

The rearrangement links TRBV6-5 to TRBJ2-1; the match to TRBD2 covers 13 bases. Germline loops: CDR1 MNHEY, CDR2 SVGAGI. J was trimmed by 5 bases and V by 3 bases; bases with no gene match: 1. There are 15 residues in the CDR3. The DNA of the CDR3 is TGTGCCAGCAGTTATGGGACTAGCGGGAACAATGAGCAGTTCTTC. As protein: CASSYGTSGNNEQFF.

The CDR3 loop reads CASSLGGGPNEKLFF. DNA for the CDR3: TGTGCCAGCAGCTTAGGAGGAGGGCCTAATGAAAAACTGTTTTTT. This sequence joins TRBV7-8 and TRBJ1-4, with D uncertain. Trimming removed 1 base at V and 3 bases at J, with 9 bases between. Germline V gives CDR1 SGHVS, CDR2 FQNEAQ. The CDR3 totals 15 residues.

J is TRBJ1-2 and V is TRBV6-5; no definite D call. The CDR3 has 12 amino acids. The germline V gene has CDR1 MNHEY and CDR2 SVGAGI. V lost 9 bases, J lost 8 bases, and 16 bases lay in between. CDR3 nucleotides: TGTGCCAGTCATCCCTCGGGCGGCGGCTACACCTTC. The encoded protein is CASHPSGGGYTF.

Comments on this clone: An end of the junction differs from the germline gene, which may be a read error. The genes are TRBV30 and TRBJ1-3; D might be TRBD1 (6 bases). The CDR3 sequence is 13 residues long. Germline loops: CDR1 GTSNPN, CDR2 SVGIG (reference sequence). The CDR3 bases are TGTGCCTGGACAGGGGAAGCTGGAAACGCCATATATTTT. The encoded protein is CAWTGEAGNAIYF. The entire variable domain, with the rest obtained from reference TRBV30 and TRBJ1-3, is as follows: SQTIHQWPATLVQPVGSPLSLECTVEGTSNPNLYWYRQAAGRGLQLLFYSVGIGQISSEVPQNLSASRPQDRQFILSSKKLLLSDSGFYLCAWTGEAGNAIYFGEGSWLTVV.

The rearrangement links TRBV19 to TRBJ1-4, with 7 positions matching TRBD1. Losses at the gene ends were 9 bases for V and 5 bases for J; bases not matched to a gene: 9. In germline, CDR1 is LNHDA, CDR2 SQIVND (reference sequence). This CDR3 contains 14 residues. DNA of the CDR3: TGTGCCAGCACCAGGGGGACCTCAAATGAAAAACTGTTTTTT. Its translation is CASTRGTSNEKLFF.

The CDR3 nucleotides read TGTGCCTGGAGCGGGGCCGGAGATACGCAGTATTTT. Translated, it gives CAWSGAGDTQYF. The chain employs TRBV30 and TRBJ2-3; D is perhaps TRBD1 or TRBD2 (5 bases each). The V and J ends lost 3 bases and 5 bases respectively, with 9 bases between them. The CDR3 is 12 residues long. The germline CDR1 and CDR2 sequences are GTSNPN and SVGIG (reference sequence).